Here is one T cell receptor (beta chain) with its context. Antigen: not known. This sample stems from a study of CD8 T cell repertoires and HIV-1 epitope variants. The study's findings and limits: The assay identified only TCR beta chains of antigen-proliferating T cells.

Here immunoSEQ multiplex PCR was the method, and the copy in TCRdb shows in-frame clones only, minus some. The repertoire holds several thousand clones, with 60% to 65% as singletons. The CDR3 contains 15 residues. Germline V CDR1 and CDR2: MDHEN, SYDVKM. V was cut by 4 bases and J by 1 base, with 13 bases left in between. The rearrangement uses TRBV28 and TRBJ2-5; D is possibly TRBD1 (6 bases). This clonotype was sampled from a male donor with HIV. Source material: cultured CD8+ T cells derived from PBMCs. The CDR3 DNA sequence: TGTGCCAGCAGTTCAGTGGACAGAACCCAAGAGACCCAGTACTTC. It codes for CASSSVDRTQETQYF.